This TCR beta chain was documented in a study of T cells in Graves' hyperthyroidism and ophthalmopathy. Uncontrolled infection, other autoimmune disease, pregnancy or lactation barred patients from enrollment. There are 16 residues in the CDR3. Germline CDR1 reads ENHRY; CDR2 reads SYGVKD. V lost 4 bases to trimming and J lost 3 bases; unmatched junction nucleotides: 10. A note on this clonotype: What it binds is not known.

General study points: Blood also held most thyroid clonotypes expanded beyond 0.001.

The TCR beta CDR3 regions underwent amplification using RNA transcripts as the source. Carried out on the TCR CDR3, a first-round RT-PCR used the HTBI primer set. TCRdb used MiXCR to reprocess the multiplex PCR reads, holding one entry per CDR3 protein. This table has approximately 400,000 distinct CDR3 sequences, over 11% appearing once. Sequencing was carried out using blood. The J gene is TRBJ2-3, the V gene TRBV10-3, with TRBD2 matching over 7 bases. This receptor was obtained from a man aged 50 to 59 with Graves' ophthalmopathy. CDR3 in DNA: TGTGCCATCAGTGTTCTGGCGGGAGCTGGAACAGATACGCAGTATTTT. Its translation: CAISVLAGAGTDTQYF.